A single sample is the source of the 8 T cell receptor beta chains below, sequenced in a study of Tregs in tolerant kidney transplant recipients. The nonmyeloablative bone marrow transplants came from related graft donors, with transient mixed chimerism. Assay: immunoSEQ multiplex PCR; the TCRdb copy retains only in-frame clones and omits some. The sample consists of roughly 70,000 clones, about 90% of them appearing once. This specimen was CD4+ T cells from blood (PBMCs), taken 6 months after the transplant. These TCRs come from a human patient who received a combined kidney and bone marrow transplant. The graft donor may be the source of some T cells.

The chain joins TRBV6-5 to TRBJ2-2; perhaps TRBD1 as D (7 bases). Germline V gene lookup returns CDR1 MNHEY and CDR2 SVGAGI. This CDR3 has 16 amino acids. The V end lost 4 bases, the J end lost 5 bases, and 17 bases lay between the germline ends. CDR3 region: CASSSLMTGRTGELFF. The CDR3 DNA sequence: TGTGCCAGCAGTTCCCTCATGACAGGGAGGACCGGGGAGCTGTTTTTT.

The gene calls are TRBV7-8 and TRBJ1-1; TRBD1 matches at 12 bases. The CDR3 totals 15 residues. Trimming cost V 3 bases and J 3 bases; bases outside gene matches: 2. The germline CDR1 and CDR2 sequences are SGHVS and FQNEAQ. This chain's CDR3 is CASSLGDRGHTEAFF. CDR3 coding DNA: TGTGCCAGCAGCTTGGGGGACAGGGGGCACACTGAAGCTTTCTTT.

The V and J genes are TRBV5-4 and TRBJ2-1; D is possibly TRBD1 (6 bases). CDR1 and CDR2 (germline): SGHNT, YYREEE (reference sequence). This CDR3 is built from 12 residues. V shed 4 bases and J shed 12 bases, with 14 bases lying between them. DNA of the CDR3: TGTGCCAGCAGCCTCGACTGGGGGCCGCAGTTCTTC. Encoded protein: CASSLDWGPQFF.

DNA for the CDR3: TGTGCCAGTACGGCGGGAGCTAGCACAGATACGCAGTATTTT. Translating it yields CASTAGASTDTQYF. The rearrangement links TRBV19 to TRBJ2-3; 7 positions match TRBD2. The CDR3 sequence is 14 residues long. CDR1 is LNHDA, CDR2 SQIVND, per germline (reference sequence). After removal of 7 bases from V and 0 bases from J, the junction contained 4 bases not matched to a gene.

In this sample, this clone turned up a few times. This sequence joins TRBV10-3 and TRBJ2-1, with no clear D. The CDR3 runs to 14 residues. Germline loops: CDR1 ENHRY, CDR2 SYGVKD. Trimming pared 5 bases from V and 4 bases from J, leaving 12 bases between. The CDR3 loop is CAISKETDYNEQFF. The CDR3 nucleotides are TGTGCCATCAGTAAGGAGACTGATTACAATGAGCAGTTCTTC.

This clone was seen a few times. V is TRBV7-2 and J is TRBJ2-1; weak D call: TRBD2 (5 bases). The V end was cut by 2 bases, the J end by 7 bases, with 18 bases between. The germline gives CDR1 SGHTA, CDR2 FQGNSA. This CDR3 region has 16 residues. CDR3 loop: CASSLYPPRTGNEQFF. DNA for the CDR3: TGTGCCAGCAGCTTATACCCCCCCCGGACTGGGAATGAGCAGTTCTTC.

The rearrangement links TRBV9 to TRBJ2-2, with TRBD2 as a possible D gene (6 bases). Germline-derived CDR1 and CDR2 are SGDLS and YYNGEE. V was pared by 0 bases and J by 1 base, with 10 bases between. The CDR3 has 16 residues. This CDR3 is CASSVGGVQNTGELFF. The CDR3 bases are TGTGCCAGCAGCGTAGGGGGGGTCCAGAACACCGGGGAGCTGTTTTTT.

The V call is TRBV5-4, the J call TRBJ1-4, with D possibly being TRBD1 (5 bases). Germline V gene lookup returns CDR1 SGHNT and CDR2 YYREEE (reference sequence). V was shortened by 3 bases and J by 4 bases, with 13 bases between the two germline ends. The CDR3 covers 15 residues. The CDR3 nucleotides are TGTGCCAGCAGCTCGGACGGAGGGGTTAATGAAAAACTGTTTTTT. It codes for CASSSDGGVNEKLFF. Variable domain in full (rest from reference TRBV5-4 and TRBJ1-4): ETGVTQSPTHLIKTRGQQVTLRCSSQSGHNTVSWYQQALGQGPQFIFQYYREEENGRGNFPPRFSGLQFPNYSSELNVNALELDDSALYLCASSSDGGVNEKLFFGSGTQLSVL.